This T cell receptor (beta chain) derives from a study of cytomegalovirus exposure and HLA in healthy donors (dated by TCRdb to 2016 to 2017). Study-wide context: An earlier analysis of about 560 of the donors reported roughly 300 Gb of sequence data and 95 million to 120 million unique TCR beta sequences obtained from approximately 180 million T cells. Alongside the repertoire data, information on donor age, sex, ethnicity and CMV serostatus was compiled. The study combined high-throughput TCR immunosequencing, statistical association of individual TCRs with disease status, and machine learning to predict cytomegalovirus infection status. Five DR-DQ haplotypes were handled as single units for association and clustering because linkage in the cohort was strong. Typing coverage varied by locus: 629-630 donors for A, B, C, DRB1 and DQB1; roughly 500 for DQA1; around 610 for DPA1; roughly 450 for DPB1. In a later genetic analysis, genome-wide SNP genotypes for about 55% of the 666 donors were used, and that subset was treated as a discovery cohort. A later analysis re-examined previously published TCR beta repertoires from over 500 donors and added high-resolution HLA genotyping to investigate patterns of TCR occurrence. In the later analysis, no new phenotypic data were used to find candidate immune exposures; instead, reliance was placed on TCR beta sequences and their occurrence across donors. HLA typing included class I and class II loci at four-digit resolution. On average, about 200,000 unique TCR beta nucleotide sequences were sequenced per donor among fewer than 500 genotyped donors of the cohort, with about 17% of those sequences being non-productive. All discovery cohort repertoires had been generated using a single sequencing platform. The study aimed to test whether cataloging public T cell receptors could reveal signatures of past pathogen exposure. The study profiled the T cell repertoires of around 700 subjects by immunosequencing and related them to cytomegalovirus serostatus. A separate validation cohort of more than 100 different subjects was used in addition to the 666-subject first cohort. About 330 gigabases of sequencing data and around 90 million unique TCR sequences made up an early release that covered under 750 HLA-typed donors. An earlier analysis of 450 to 750 of the donors used high-throughput TCR beta sequencing to judge whether each TCR beta V gene segment behaved as functional or pseudogenic. Among the roughly 390 genotyped donors, approximately 77% belonged to the genetic ancestry cluster associated with self-reported Caucasian donors.

General study outcomes and caveats: HLA typing was unavailable for some donors at each locus, so association tests used only the typed subset. Because the 87-base-pair reads could not distinguish some IMGT-functional V segments, including TRBV6-2 and TRBV6-3, those segments were excluded. In vitro tests confirmed that a few of the cytomegalovirus-associated TCR beta chains recognize cytomegalovirus antigens. In this cohort, only TCR beta chains were sequenced, and detectable features were limited by the absence of alpha or paired-chain data. A later genetic analysis reported fewer N-insertions in productive TCRs among donors in an Asian-associated ancestry cluster than the approximately 700-donor mean. CMV serostatus was the only immune exposure information available for the cohort. A later analysis associated about 17,000 TCR beta sequences with specific HLA alleles at a false discovery rate of 0.05. When HLA alleles, especially DR and DQ, strongly co-occurred, attributing TCR associations to individual alleles was difficult. Correlated functional status among segregating V segments might reflect linkage disequilibrium, but an unknown experimental factor could not be ruled out. In an earlier analysis of over 550 of the donors, most TCR beta V segments were observed in productive rearrangements about 87% or about 30% of the time, broadly matching IMGT annotations. It was suggested by the authors that the approach could potentially be generalized to other disease states and immunological phenotypes. Because counts were too low, 15 to 20 rarely observed V segments, including chromosome 9 orphons, were left out of the earlier analysis of approximately 580 of the donors. While some public TCRs were present in many individuals, most TCR sequences turned up only very rarely across donors. According to a later analysis, TCR association rates differed among HLA loci, with DRB1 alleles showing the most associated TCRs and HLA-C alleles showing the fewest. V-gene and J-gene trimming of TCR beta chains was associated with a missense DCLRE1C variant in a later genetic analysis, and the association was replicated in an independent cohort. The study gave a list of about 170 TCR beta chains associated with cytomegalovirus. A further reported finding was that TCR beta sequences accurately predicted the HLA-A and HLA-B alleles for most subjects in the first cohort. A later analysis found that most CMV-associated TCR beta chains appeared HLA-restricted, with HLA associations seemingly driven largely by CMV exposure. In a later analysis, several top co-occurrence clusters were reported to appear linked to parvovirus B19, influenza, CMV and Epstein-Barr virus. The sequencing pipeline was judged likely to have produced a cluster of highly shared sequence variants as a technical artifact. Sequencing depth was assumed to be roughly uniform across donors in the presence/absence analyses, though that assumption may not hold. A later analysis found that HLA-associated TCR beta chains were more clonally expanded and had lower generation probabilities than equally common non-associated chains. The classifier was reported to diagnose cytomegalovirus status with high specificity and sensitivity in both the original cohort and the validation cohort.

This clone was recorded once. Its antigen target is currently unknown. Base qualities are not at hand, and no much larger clone is one base apart. V is pared back by 0 bases and J by 4 bases, with 7 bases lying between the germline termini. CDR1 and CDR2 are drawn from the germline V gene (reference sequence): GTSNPN, SVGIG. The CDR3 contains 13 residues, cysteine and phenylalanine counted. The retained sequence is limited to the CDR3, 39 bases, with the frame set at the first base. The library was made by the immunoSEQ multiplex PCR assay. A mixture of 60 forward primers for TCR Vbeta segments and 13 reverse primers for TCR Jbeta segments was used in the multiplex PCR. A multiplex PCR assay on genomic DNA amplified the CDR3 region of rearranged TCR beta genes. The amplified TCR beta libraries were sequenced on the Illumina HiSeq System as 87-base-pair reads. In the source study's methods: Across the 640 or so repertoires, a later analysis counted some 80 million unique TCR beta chains, 9.5 million to 13 million of which were shared by at least two donors. To remove PCR and sequencing errors, raw reads were error-corrected and collapsed into unique sequences using a nearest-neighbor algorithm that merged closely related sequences. CDR3 sequences were aligned to IMGT reference sequences to assign V, D and J gene segments. For a sequence to be retained, a match of at least six nucleotides to both a V gene segment and a J gene segment was required. A rearrangement was called productive if the CDR3 had no stop codons and remained in frame with V and J, and every other rearrangement was called non-productive. Following IMGT convention, CDR3 was defined as the stretch from the second conserved V-encoded cysteine up to the conserved J-encoded phenylalanine. The earlier analysis of 587 of the donors excluded any sequence lacking an unambiguous match to a single V gene segment. In an earlier analysis of approximately 560 of the donors, a V segment was called functional when productive rearrangements were above 56.7%, and segregating when the standard deviation between donors exceeded 5%. A statistical classification framework was developed to diagnose cytomegalovirus status using the catalog of TCR beta chain sequences. V and J gene assignment, in a later analysis, came from comparing TCR nucleotide sequences with IMGT/GENE-DB human TR gene sequences. In a later analysis, CDR3 sequences and most-parsimonious VDJ recombination scenarios were assigned using the TCRdist pipeline. A later analysis defined each TCR beta chain by its CDR3 amino acid sequence plus V-gene family, and excluded reads lacking a unique V-gene family. In a later analysis, approximately 590 highly shared, low-generation-probability nucleotide sequences were removed to address suspected cross-contamination and a sequencing artifact. For each public chain, a later analysis derived a clonal expansion index from normalized ranks of inferred template counts within each repertoire. In a later analysis, generation probabilities were computed using a VDJ recombination model fitted to out-of-frame rearrangements, and the results were checked against IGoR. In a later analysis, TCR-TCR, TCR-HLA and TCR-CMV co-occurrence was scored with hypergeometric tests, and a repertoire-size bias correction was applied to TCR pairs. False discovery rates were estimated in a later analysis by permuting HLA or CMV assignments 20 times. In a later analysis, co-occurring TCRs were grouped using DBSCAN, with TCRdist sequence similarity added in when clustering inside HLA-allele-positive subsets. Co-occurrence clustering excluded repertoires with fewer than 30,000 or more than 120,000 public chains, plus five with anomalous nucleotide sharing. In TCRdb, the immuneACCESS table is reduced to in-frame sequences with V and J assigned. These tables do not hold every clone; where another copy was compared, an unresolved V gene accounts for under half, and the others remain unexplained. That table furnishes V, J and clone size, whereas the DNA furnished D and trimming. The sample table shows tens of thousands of clones, and 70% to 85% are seen once. The top ten clones comprise approximately 3.9% of the sample.

The cohort consisted of 600 or so healthy bone marrow donors. At the time of sampling, all cohort members were nominally healthy, though unrecorded immune exposures were likely present. The donor was CMV seronegative and belonged to the group of 352 seronegative cohort members. A peripheral blood sample was provided by each donor, and peripheral blood mononuclear cells were used for TCR beta sequencing. The Qiagen DNeasy Blood Extraction Kit was used to extract genomic DNA from the blood cell samples. In this chain, TRBV30 is recombined with TRBJ1-5; a tentative D call is TRBD1 (5 bases match). The origin of this receptor is a man aged 50-60 years in good health and CMV-seronegative. The sample comprised PBMCs. Here the CDR3 is given as CAWSVRGNQPQHF. Read as DNA, the sequence is TGTGCCTGGAGTGTAAGGGGAAATCAGCCCCAGCATTTT.